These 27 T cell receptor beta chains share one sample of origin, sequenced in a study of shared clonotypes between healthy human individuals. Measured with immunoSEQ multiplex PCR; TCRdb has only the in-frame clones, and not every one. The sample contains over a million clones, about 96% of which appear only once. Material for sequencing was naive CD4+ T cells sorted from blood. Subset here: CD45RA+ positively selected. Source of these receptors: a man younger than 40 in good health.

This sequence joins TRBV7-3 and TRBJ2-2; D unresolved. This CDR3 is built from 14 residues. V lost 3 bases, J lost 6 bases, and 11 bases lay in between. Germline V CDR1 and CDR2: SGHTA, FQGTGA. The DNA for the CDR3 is TGTGCCAGCAGCTTCTCCTCCCCCTCCGGGGAGCTGTTTTTT. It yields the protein CASSFSSPSGELFF.

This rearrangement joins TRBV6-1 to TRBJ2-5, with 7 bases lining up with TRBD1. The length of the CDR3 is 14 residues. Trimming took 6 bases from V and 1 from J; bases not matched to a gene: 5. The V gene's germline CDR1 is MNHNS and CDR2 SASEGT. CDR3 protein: CASRHRGSQETQYF. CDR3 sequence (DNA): TGTGCCAGCAGGCACAGGGGCTCCCAAGAGACCCAGTACTTC.

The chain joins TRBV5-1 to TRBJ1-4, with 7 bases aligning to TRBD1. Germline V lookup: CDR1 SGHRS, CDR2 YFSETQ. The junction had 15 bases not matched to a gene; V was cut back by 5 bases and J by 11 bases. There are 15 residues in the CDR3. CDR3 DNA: TGCGCCAGCAGTACAGGGGATCGGCCCCAAGGGAAACTGTTTTTT. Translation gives CASSTGDRPQGKLFF.

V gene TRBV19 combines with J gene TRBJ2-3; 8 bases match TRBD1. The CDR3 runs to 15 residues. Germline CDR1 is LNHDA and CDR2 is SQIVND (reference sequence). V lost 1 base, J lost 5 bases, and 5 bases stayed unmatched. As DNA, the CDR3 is TGTGCCAGTAGTATAGGCCCGACAGGGGTAGATACGCAGTATTTT. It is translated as CASSIGPTGVDTQYF. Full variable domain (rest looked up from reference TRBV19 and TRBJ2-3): DGGITQSPKYLFRKEGQNVTLSCEQNLNHDAMYWYRQDPGQGLRLIYYSQIVNDFQKGDIAEGYSVSREKKESFPLTVTSAQKNPTAFYLCASSIGPTGVDTQYFGPGTRLTVL.

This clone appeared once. CDR3 sequence (DNA): TGTGCCAGCAGCTTAGGGACTAGTATCAGCTACGAGCAGTACTTC. Its translation: CASSLGTSISYEQYF. The chain uses TRBV5-5 and TRBJ2-7; 8 bases are a match to TRBD2. The CDR3 runs to 15 residues. V was pared by 2 bases and J by 3 bases, with 7 bases of the junction left unmatched. The V gene's germline CDR1 is SGHKS and CDR2 YYEKEE (reference sequence).

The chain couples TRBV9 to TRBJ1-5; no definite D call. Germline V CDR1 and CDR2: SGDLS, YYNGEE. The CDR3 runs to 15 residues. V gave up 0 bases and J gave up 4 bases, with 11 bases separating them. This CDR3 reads CASSVGASFNQPQHF. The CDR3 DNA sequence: TGTGCCAGCAGCGTAGGGGCCAGCTTTAATCAGCCCCAGCATTTT.

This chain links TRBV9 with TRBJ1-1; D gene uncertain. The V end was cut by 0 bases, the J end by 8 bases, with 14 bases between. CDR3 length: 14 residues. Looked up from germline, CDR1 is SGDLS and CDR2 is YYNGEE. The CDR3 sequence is CASSVGLRTDEAFF. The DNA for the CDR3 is TGTGCCAGCAGCGTAGGTCTGCGGACGGACGAAGCTTTCTTT.

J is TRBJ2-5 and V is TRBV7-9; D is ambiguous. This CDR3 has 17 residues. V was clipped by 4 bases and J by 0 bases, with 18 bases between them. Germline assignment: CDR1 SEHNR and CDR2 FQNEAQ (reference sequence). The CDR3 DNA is TGTGCCAGCAGCTGGAGTCGGGCCCTCCAGTACCAAGAGACCCAGTACTTC. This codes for CASSWSRALQYQETQYF.

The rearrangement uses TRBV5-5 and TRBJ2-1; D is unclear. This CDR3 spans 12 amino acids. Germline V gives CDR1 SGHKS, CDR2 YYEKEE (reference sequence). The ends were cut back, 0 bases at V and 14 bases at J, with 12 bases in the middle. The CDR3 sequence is CASSLVRAGEFF. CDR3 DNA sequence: TGTGCCAGCAGCTTGGTTCGGGCTGGTGAGTTCTTC. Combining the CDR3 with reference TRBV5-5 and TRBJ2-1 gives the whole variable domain DAGVTQSPTHLIKTRGQQVTLRCSPISGHKSVSWYQQVLGQGPQFIFQYYEKEERGRGNFPDRFSARQFPNYSSELNVNALLLGDSALYLCASSLVRAGEFFGPGTRLTVL.

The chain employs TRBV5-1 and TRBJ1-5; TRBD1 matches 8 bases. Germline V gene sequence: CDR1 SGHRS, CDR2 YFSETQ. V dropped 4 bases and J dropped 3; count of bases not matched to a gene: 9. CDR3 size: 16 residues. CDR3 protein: CASSRGPTGDNQPQHF. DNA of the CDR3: TGCGCCAGCAGCCGAGGGCCGACAGGGGACAATCAGCCCCAGCATTTT.

CDR3 sequence reads: CASRGVMNTEAFF. The CDR3 DNA follows: TGTGCCAGTAGGGGGGTAATGAACACTGAAGCTTTCTTT. This chain links TRBV19 with TRBJ1-1, with a tentative D call TRBD1 (5 bases). This CDR3 has 13 residues. Germline V gene sequence: CDR1 LNHDA, CDR2 SQIVND (reference sequence). Trimming shortened V by 6 bases and J by 0 bases, and 8 bases separated the two germline ends.

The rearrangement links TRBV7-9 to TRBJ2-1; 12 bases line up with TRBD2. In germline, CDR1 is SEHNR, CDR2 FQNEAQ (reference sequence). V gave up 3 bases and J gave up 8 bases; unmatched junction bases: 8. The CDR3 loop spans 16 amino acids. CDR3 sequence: CASSFSTSGSGDEQFF. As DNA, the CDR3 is TGTGCCAGCAGCTTTTCGACTAGCGGGAGTGGTGATGAGCAGTTCTTC.

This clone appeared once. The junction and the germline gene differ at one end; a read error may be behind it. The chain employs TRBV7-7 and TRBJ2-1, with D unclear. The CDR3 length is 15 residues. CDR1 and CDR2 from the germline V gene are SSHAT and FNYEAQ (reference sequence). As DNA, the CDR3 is TGTGCTAGCAGCCGAGACCAAGGCCCTTACAATGAGCAGTTCTTC. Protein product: CASSRDQGPYNEQFF.

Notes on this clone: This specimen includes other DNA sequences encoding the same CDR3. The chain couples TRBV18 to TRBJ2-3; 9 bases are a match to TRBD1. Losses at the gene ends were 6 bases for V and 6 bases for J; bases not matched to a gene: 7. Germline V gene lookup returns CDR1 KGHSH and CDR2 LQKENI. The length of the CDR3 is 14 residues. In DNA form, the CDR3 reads TGTGCCAGCTCCCCCGGGACAGGGTCTGATACGCAGTATTTT. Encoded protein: CASSPGTGSDTQYF.

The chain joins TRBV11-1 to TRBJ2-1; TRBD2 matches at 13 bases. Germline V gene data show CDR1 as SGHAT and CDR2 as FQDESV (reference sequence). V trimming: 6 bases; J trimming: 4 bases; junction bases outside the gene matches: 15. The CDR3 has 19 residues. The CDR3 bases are TGTGCCAGCAGTTCTCCCGGGACTAGCGGGAATGGGGCGTACAATGAGCAGTTCTTC. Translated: CASSSPGTSGNGAYNEQFF.

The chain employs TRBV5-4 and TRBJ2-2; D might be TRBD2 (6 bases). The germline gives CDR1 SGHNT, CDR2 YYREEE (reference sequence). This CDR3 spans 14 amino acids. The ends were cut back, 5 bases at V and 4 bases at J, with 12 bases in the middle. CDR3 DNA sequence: TGTGCCAGCAGTTTCGGACTAATCACCGGGGAGCTGTTTTTT. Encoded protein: CASSFGLITGELFF. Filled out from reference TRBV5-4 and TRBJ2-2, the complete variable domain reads ETGVTQSPTHLIKTRGQQVTLRCSSQSGHNTVSWYQQALGQGPQFIFQYYREEENGRGNFPPRFSGLQFPNYSSELNVNALELDDSALYLCASSFGLITGELFFGEGSRLTVL.

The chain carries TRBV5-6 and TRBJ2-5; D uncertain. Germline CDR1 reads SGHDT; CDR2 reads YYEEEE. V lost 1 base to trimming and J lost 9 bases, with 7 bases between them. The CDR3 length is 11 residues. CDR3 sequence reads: CASSLYQSQYF. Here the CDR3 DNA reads TGTGCCAGCAGCTTGTATCAATCCCAGTACTTC.

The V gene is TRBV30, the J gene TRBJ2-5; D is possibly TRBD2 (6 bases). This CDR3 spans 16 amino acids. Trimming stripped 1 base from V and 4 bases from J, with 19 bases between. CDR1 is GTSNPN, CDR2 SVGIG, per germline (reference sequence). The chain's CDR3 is CAWSEGGTLIGETQYF. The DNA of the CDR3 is TGTGCCTGGAGTGAGGGAGGAACTCTGATCGGAGAGACCCAGTACTTC.

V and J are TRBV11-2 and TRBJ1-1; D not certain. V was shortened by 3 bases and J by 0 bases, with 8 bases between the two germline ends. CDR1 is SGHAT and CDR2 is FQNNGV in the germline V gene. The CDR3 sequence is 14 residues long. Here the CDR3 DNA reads TGTGCCAGCAGCTTCGGCGGAATGAACACTGAAGCTTTCTTT. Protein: CASSFGGMNTEAFF. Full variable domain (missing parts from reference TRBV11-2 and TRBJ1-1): EAGVAQSPRYKIIEKRQSVAFWCNPISGHATLYWYQQILGQGPKLLIQFQNNGVVDDSQLPKDRFSAERLKGVDSTLKIQPAKLEDSAVYLCASSFGGMNTEAFFGQGTRLTVV.

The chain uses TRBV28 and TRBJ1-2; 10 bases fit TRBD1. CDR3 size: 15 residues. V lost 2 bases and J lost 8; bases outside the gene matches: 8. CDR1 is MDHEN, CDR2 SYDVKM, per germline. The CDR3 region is CASSLGTGEVGGYTF. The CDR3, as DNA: TGTGCCAGCAGTTTAGGGACAGGGGAGGTCGGCGGCTACACCTTC.

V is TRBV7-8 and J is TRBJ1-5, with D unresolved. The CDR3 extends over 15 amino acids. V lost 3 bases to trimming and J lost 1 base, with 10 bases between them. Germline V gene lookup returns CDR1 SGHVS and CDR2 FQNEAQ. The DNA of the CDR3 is TGTGCCAGCAGCTTCCGGGGAAACAGCAATCAGCCCCAGCATTTT. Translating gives CASSFRGNSNQPQHF.

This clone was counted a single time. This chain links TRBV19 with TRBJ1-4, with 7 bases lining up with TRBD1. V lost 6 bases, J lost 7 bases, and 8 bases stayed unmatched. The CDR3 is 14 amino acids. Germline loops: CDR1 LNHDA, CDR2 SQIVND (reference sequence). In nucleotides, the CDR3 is TGTGCCAGTAGCACACCCGGACAGGTTGAAAAACTGTTTTTT. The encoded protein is CASSTPGQVEKLFF.

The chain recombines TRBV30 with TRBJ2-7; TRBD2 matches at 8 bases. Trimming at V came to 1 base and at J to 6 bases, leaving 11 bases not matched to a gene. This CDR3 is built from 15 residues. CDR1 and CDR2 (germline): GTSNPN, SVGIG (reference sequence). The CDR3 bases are TGTGCCTGGAGTGCCGAGGGACTAGTAAGAGGCGAGCAGTACTTC. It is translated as CAWSAEGLVRGEQYF.

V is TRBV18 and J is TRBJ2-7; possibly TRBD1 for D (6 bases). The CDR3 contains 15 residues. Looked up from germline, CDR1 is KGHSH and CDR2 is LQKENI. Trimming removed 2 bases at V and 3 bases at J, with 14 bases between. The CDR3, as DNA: TGTGCCAGCTCACCAGGCACCGGCAGGGGCTACGAGCAGTACTTC. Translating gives CASSPGTGRGYEQYF.

The CDR3 is CASSLEYIFSGRAPDTQYF. The CDR3 bases are TGTGCCAGCAGCTTAGAGTATATTTTTAGCGGGAGGGCCCCAGATACGCAGTATTTT. V and J are TRBV7-8 and TRBJ2-3, with 11 bases that match TRBD2. Per germline, CDR1 SGHVS and CDR2 FQNEAQ. The CDR3 runs to 19 residues. J was trimmed by 4 bases and V by 1 base; bases with no gene match: 13. The complete variable domain, with remaining parts taken from reference TRBV7-8 and TRBJ2-3, reads GAGVSQSPRYKVAKRGQDVALRCDPISGHVSLFWYQQALGQGPEFLTYFQNEAQLDKSGLPSDRFFAERPEGSVSTLKIQRTQQEDSAVYLCASSLEYIFSGRAPDTQYFGPGTRLTVL.

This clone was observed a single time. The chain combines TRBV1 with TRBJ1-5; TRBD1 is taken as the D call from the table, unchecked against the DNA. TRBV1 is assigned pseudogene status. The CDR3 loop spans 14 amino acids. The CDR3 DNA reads TGCACCAGCAGCCCCCCCATTAGCAATCAGCCCCAGCATTTT. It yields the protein CTSSPPISNQPQHF.

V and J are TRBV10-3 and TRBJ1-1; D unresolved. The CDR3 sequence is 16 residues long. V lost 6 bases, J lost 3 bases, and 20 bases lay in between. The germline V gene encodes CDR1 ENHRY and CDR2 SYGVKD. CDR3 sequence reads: CAISESGSDRYTEAFF. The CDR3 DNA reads TGTGCCATCAGCGAGAGTGGGAGCGACCGTTACACTGAAGCTTTCTTT.